This TCR beta chain was identified during a study of T cell responses to AZD1222 COVID-19 vaccine. The repertoire was sequenced with immunoSEQ multiplex PCR; TCRdb's copy has only in-frame clones and lacks some. The table shows 150,000 to 200,000 clones, with just over 90% occurring only once. With respect to this clone: Antigen specificity is unknown.

There are 15 residues in the CDR3. The V end was cut by 4 bases, the J end by 6 bases, with 17 bases between. Germline V gene data show CDR1 as SGHRS and CDR2 as YFSETQ. Study-wide findings and caveats: It was only 6 or 7 AZD1222 recipients who were seropositive at baseline.

This chain connects TRBV5-1 to TRBJ1-5; D is unresolved. The clonotype comes from an adult who received the AZD1222 COVID-19 vaccine. The sample here was peripheral blood, taken 28 days after the second AZD1222 dose. The CDR3, as DNA: TGCGCCAGCAGCCCACGGGATCCAGCCACTCAGCCCCAGCATTTT. It codes for CASSPRDPATQPQHF.